These T cell receptor beta chains were read from a single sample in a study of blood T cell repertoires in COVID-19. Method: immunoSEQ multiplex PCR; TCRdb's copy keeps in-frame clones and lacks some. The sample shows around 230,000 clones, 81% of them seen only once. The sample comprised peripheral blood. The receptor source for this set is a woman over 75 with acute or convalescent COVID-19. The CDR3 runs from the conserved cysteine through the conserved F or W. A D gene is named only where the DNA matches it firmly. Expanded clones are given a class, and other clones once, few, many or no size at all.

v_gene	j_gene	abundance	len	d_gene	CDR3aa	CDR3nt
TRBV21-1	TRBJ1-5	many	16	.	CASNTREGGVWQPQHF	TGTGCCAGCAACACCCGGGAGGGGGGGGTATGGCAGCCCCAGCATTTT
TRBV2	TRBJ2-1	few	15	.	CASSERLGMVNEQFF	TGTGCCAGCAGTGAGAGGCTAGGAATGGTAAATGAGCAGTTCTTC
TRBV9	TRBJ2-1	few	15	.	CASSRHSARDNEQFF	TGTGCCAGCAGCCGGCATTCAGCGAGAGACAATGAGCAGTTCTTC
TRBV5-1	TRBJ2-3	.	16	TRBD2	CASSLGLAGGLDTQYF	TGCGCCAGCAGCTTGGGACTAGCGGGGGGCTTAGATACGCAGTATTTT
TRBV6-1	TRBJ1-5	.	15	.	CASSEDPRGNQPQHF	TGTGCCAGCAGTGAAGACCCGAGGGGCAATCAGCCCCAGCATTTT
TRBV19	TRBJ1-5	.	13	.	CASSMAGNQPQHF	TGTGCCAGTAGTATGGCAGGGAATCAGCCCCAGCATTTT
TRBV18	TRBJ1-3	.	15	.	CASSPAVRAGNTIYF	TGTGCCAGCTCACCAGCGGTGAGGGCTGGAAACACCATATATTTT
TRBV9	TRBJ2-3	.	15	.	CASSVQWTGTDTQYF	TGTGCCAGCAGCGTGCAGTGGACTGGAACAGATACGCAGTATTTT
TRBV7-3	TRBJ2-5	once	13	.	CASSLRDTETQYF	TGTGCCAGCAGCTTAAGGGACACCGAGACCCAGTACTTC
TRBV2	TRBJ1-2	.	15	.	CASSEGFREGYGYTF	TGTGCCAGCAGTGAAGGGTTCAGGGAGGGCTATGGCTACACCTTC
TRBV7-3	TRBJ2-1	.	15	.	CASSPSGGAYNEQFF	TGTGCCAGCAGCCCCAGTGGAGGAGCCTACAATGAGCAGTTCTTC
TRBV5-4	TRBJ2-1	.	16	TRBD2	CASSFSREVVYNEQFF	TGTGCCAGCAGCTTCTCGCGGGAGGTAGTCTACAATGAGCAGTTCTTC
TRBV5-6	TRBJ2-3	.	14	.	CASSLAMAADTQYF	TGTGCCAGCAGCTTGGCCATGGCAGCGGATACGCAGTATTTT
TRBV18	TRBJ1-1	.	15	TRBD1	CASSLGQVGDTEAFF	TGTGCCAGCTCTCTCGGACAGGTGGGGGACACTGAAGCTTTCTTT
TRBV19	TRBJ1-1	.	16	TRBD1	CASSSQPRGQGTEAFF	TGTGCCAGTAGCTCCCAACCTCGGGGACAGGGGACTGAAGCTTTCTTT
TRBV6-5	TRBJ1-4	.	13	TRBD1	CASRSDRVEKLFF	TGTGCCAGCCGGTCTGACAGGGTTGAAAAACTGTTTTTT
TRBV5-1	TRBJ1-2	.	18	.	CASSLGPAGLTANYGYTF	TGCGCCAGCAGCTTAGGTCCGGCCGGACTTACAGCTAACTATGGCTACACCTTC
TRBV5-1	TRBJ2-7	.	15	.	CASSLEGKGSYEQYF	TGCGCCAGCAGCTTGGAGGGGAAAGGGTCCTACGAGCAGTACTTC
TRBV25-1	TRBJ2-1	.	15	.	CASSQGGGPLNEQFF	TGTGCCAGCAGTCAGGGAGGGGGACCCTTAAATGAGCAGTTCTTC
TRBV7-6	TRBJ2-2	.	15	.	CASSSGTPNTGELFF	TGTGCCAGCAGCTCCGGGACTCCAAACACCGGGGAGCTGTTTTTT
TRBV6-5	TRBJ1-1	.	14	TRBD1	CASRPNLDRDEAFF	TGTGCCAGCAGGCCCAACCTTGACAGGGATGAAGCTTTCTTT
TRBV5-1	TRBJ2-1	.	16	TRBD2	CASSHGLAGGGNEQFF	TGCGCCAGCAGCCACGGACTAGCGGGAGGTGGGAATGAGCAGTTCTTC
TRBV6-5	TRBJ2-7	.	12	.	CASRPGLYEQYF	TGTGCCAGCAGGCCGGGACTCTACGAGCAGTACTTC
TRBV2	TRBJ2-1	.	13	TRBD2	CASSPGLIYEQFF	TGTGCCAGCAGTCCGGGACTAATCTATGAGCAGTTCTTC
TRBV6-6	TRBJ2-7	.	14	TRBD1	CASRDAQGAYEQYF	TGTGCCAGCAGGGATGCACAGGGGGCCTACGAGCAGTACTTC
TRBV27	TRBJ2-3	.	18	.	CASSLGGRAGFYADTQYF	TGTGCCAGCAGTTTGGGTGGCAGGGCAGGATTCTATGCAGATACGCAGTATTTT
TRBV10-3	TRBJ1-1	.	14	.	CATFSGRGLSEAFF	TGTGCCACCTTTTCGGGACGGGGACTTTCTGAAGCTTTCTTT
TRBV11-3	TRBJ2-3	.	17	TRBD2	CASSLTAGLASTDTQYF	TGTGCCAGCAGCCTGACCGCGGGACTAGCCAGCACAGATACGCAGTATTTT
TRBV10-1	TRBJ2-2	few	14	.	CASSESGDTGELFF	TGCGCCAGCAGTGAATCAGGGGACACCGGGGAGCTGTTTTTT
TRBV30	TRBJ1-6	.	14	.	CAWSVLSNNSPLHF	TGTGCCTGGAGTGTACTGAGCAATAATTCACCCCTCCACTTT
TRBV19	TRBJ2-1	.	13	.	CASRPRGWNEQFF	TGTGCCAGTAGGCCCCGGGGATGGAATGAGCAGTTCTTC
TRBV19	TRBJ2-4	.	16	TRBD1	CASSNPGQGARGIQYF	TGTGCCAGTAGTAACCCGGGACAGGGGGCGCGAGGCATTCAGTACTTC
TRBV5-6	TRBJ2-1	.	15	.	CASSLLRGVYSEQFF	TGTGCCAGCAGCTTGTTGCGGGGTGTTTATTCTGAGCAGTTCTTC
TRBV3-1/TRBV3-2	TRBJ2-1	few	18	TRBD2	CASSPGVAGGEGYNEQFF	TGTGCCAGCAGCCCCGGCGTAGCGGGAGGGGAGGGCTACAATGAGCAGTTCTTC
TRBV3-1/TRBV3-2	TRBJ1-5	.	13	.	CASSPRGEQPQHF	TGTGCCAGCAGCCCACGGGGAGAACAGCCCCAGCATTTT
TRBV5-1	TRBJ2-5	.	13	TRBD1	CASRITGEETQYF	TGCGCCAGCAGGATTACAGGGGAAGAGACCCAGTACTTC
TRBV7-9	TRBJ1-2	.	13	TRBD1	CASSSTGNYGYTF	TGTGCCAGCAGCTCGACAGGGAACTATGGCTACACCTTC
TRBV5-4	TRBJ2-1	.	17	TRBD2	CASSPGPSGRANNEQFF	TGTGCCAGCAGCCCTGGCCCTAGCGGGAGGGCAAACAATGAGCAGTTCTTC
TRBV5-1	TRBJ2-6	.	15	.	CASSLAGSGANVLTF	TGCGCCAGCAGCTTGGCCGGCTCTGGGGCCAACGTCCTGACTTTC
TRBV5-4	TRBJ1-4	.	15	.	CASSLAAGTNEKLFF	TGTGCCAGCAGCTTGGCGGCAGGAACTAATGAAAAACTGTTTTTT
TRBV29-1	TRBJ1-1	.	14	TRBD1	CSGADRVGGTEAFF	TGCAGCGGGGCAGACAGGGTTGGCGGAACTGAAGCTTTCTTT
TRBV7-2	TRBJ1-5	.	14	.	CASSLDRGNQPQHF	TGTGCCAGCAGCTTAGACAGGGGCAATCAGCCCCAGCATTTT